Following are 13 T cell receptor beta chains from one sample sequenced in a study of shared clonotypes between healthy human individuals. The method was immunoSEQ multiplex PCR; TCRdb's version includes in-frame clones alone and lacks a portion of them. The sample contains about 1 million clones, 60% to 80% of which appear only once. The sequenced sample consisted of memory CD4+ T cells sorted from blood. Subset defined: CD45RA-negative fraction. The origin of the receptors is a man younger than 35 in good health.

The rearrangement joins TRBV28 to TRBJ1-5; tentative D call: TRBD1 (5 bases). The CDR3 extends over 13 amino acids. With 6 bases removed from V and 3 bases from J, the gap between germline ends came to 9 bases. The germline V gene encodes CDR1 MDHEN and CDR2 SYDVKM. The CDR3, as DNA: TGTGCCAGCAGCTGGACAAACAATCAGCCCCAGCATTTT. This codes for CASSWTNNQPQHF.

The CDR3 protein is CASSVEAGRFSSYNEQFF. In DNA form, the CDR3 reads TGTGCCAGCAGCGTAGAGGCAGGGCGTTTTTCCTCCTACAATGAGCAGTTCTTC. V is TRBV9 and J is TRBJ2-1, with a weak D call TRBD1 (5 bases). Germline V gene sequence: CDR1 SGDLS, CDR2 YYNGEE. The CDR3 runs 18 residues. V was pared by 0 bases and J by 0 bases, with 16 bases between.

This clone was seen more than once but under ten times. CDR3 sequence (DNA): TGTGCCACCCGGCTGAGGAACACCGGGGAGCTGTTTTTT. Translation gives CATRLRNTGELFF. The rearrangement links TRBV6-5 to TRBJ2-2; D gene uncertain. V dropped 10 bases and J dropped 1 base, with 10 bases sitting between them. The CDR3 is 13 residues long. The V gene's germline CDR1 is MNHEY and CDR2 SVGAGI.

The genes are TRBV18 and TRBJ2-1; a possible D gene is TRBD2 (6 bases). The V gene lost 3 bases and the J gene lost 7 bases, with 10 bases spanning the gap. The CDR3 sequence is 13 residues long. Germline V gene data show CDR1 as KGHSH and CDR2 as LQKENI. Here the CDR3 DNA reads TGTGCCAGCTCACCGACTAGGATTAATGAGCAGTTCTTC. Protein product: CASSPTRINEQFF.

This clone was counted once. The chain joins TRBV5-1 to TRBJ2-3, with D hard to call. Germline values: CDR1 SGHRS, CDR2 YFSETQ. V shed 5 bases and J shed 2 bases, with 6 bases lying between them. The CDR3 totals 12 residues. The CDR3: CASRTNTDTQYF. As DNA, the CDR3 is TGCGCCAGCAGGACCAACACAGATACGCAGTATTTT.

This chain links TRBV7-6 with TRBJ1-2, with 8 bases identical to TRBD1. Germline V gene lookup returns CDR1 SGHVS and CDR2 FNYEAQ. This CDR3 is 13 amino acids long. V lost 3 bases, J lost 8 bases, and 5 bases stayed unmatched. The CDR3 DNA sequence: TGTGCCAGCAGCTTGCAGGGGGCTAAGGGCTACACCTTC. Translating it yields CASSLQGAKGYTF. The full variable domain, rest sourced from reference TRBV7-6 and TRBJ1-2, is GAGVSQSPRYKVTKRGQDVALRCDPISGHVSLYWYRQALGQGPEFLTYFNYEAQQDKSGLPNDRFSAERPEGSISTLTIQRTEQRDSAMYRCASSLQGAKGYTFGSGTRLTVV.

The V gene is TRBV13, the J gene TRBJ2-2; 11 bases line up with TRBD2. V lost 3 bases, J lost 4 bases, and 4 bases stayed unmatched. This CDR3 is 16 amino acids long. The germline V gene has CDR1 PRHDT and CDR2 FYEKMQ (reference sequence). The CDR3 DNA reads as TGTGCCAGCAGCTTGGGACTAGCGGCTAGCACCGGGGAGCTGTTTTTT. It codes for CASSLGLAASTGELFF.

The chain has TRBV18 and TRBJ2-1, with 8 bases lining up with TRBD2. CDR3 size: 15 residues. Losses at the gene ends were 3 bases for V and 5 bases for J; bases not matched to a gene: 6. Germline-derived CDR1 and CDR2 are KGHSH and LQKENI. CDR3 DNA: TGTGCCAGCTCACCGGGATGGACTAGCCACAATGAGCAGTTCTTC. Its translation: CASSPGWTSHNEQFF. The variable domain in full, completed from reference TRBV18 and TRBJ2-1, reads NAGVMQNPRHLVRRRGQEARLRCSPMKGHSHVYWYRQLPEEGLKFMVYLQKENIIDESGMPKERFSAEFPKEGPSILRIQQVVRGDSAAYFCASSPGWTSHNEQFFGPGTRLTVL.

The chain couples TRBV18 to TRBJ2-7, with no clear D. Deletions cut 2 bases from V and 5 bases from J, with 10 bases between. This CDR3 comprises 13 residues. Germline-derived CDR1 and CDR2 are KGHSH and LQKENI. The CDR3 DNA reads as TGTGCCAGCTCACCATTATTAAGCGACGAGCAGTACTTC. Amino acid sequence: CASSPLLSDEQYF.

This chain joins TRBV2 and TRBJ2-7; maybe TRBD1 (5 bases). Germline-derived CDR1 and CDR2 are SNHLY and FYNNEI. V was shortened by 5 bases and J by 8 bases, with 13 bases between the two germline ends. The CDR3 contains 12 residues. The CDR3 protein is CASSQGPTKQYF. For the CDR3, the DNA is TGTGCCAGCAGTCAGGGCCCTACGAAGCAGTACTTC. The full variable domain, in which reference TRBV2 and TRBJ2-7 provide the parts outside the CDR3, is EPEVTQTPSHQVTQMGQEVILRCVPISNHLYFYWYRQILGQKVEFLVSFYNNEISEKSEIFDDQFSVERPDGSNFTLKIRSTKLEDSAMYFCASSQGPTKQYFGPGTRLTVT.

J is TRBJ2-7 and V is TRBV10-3, with D unresolved. This CDR3 spans 14 amino acids. Trimming stripped 5 bases from V and 0 bases from J, with 11 bases between. Germline assignment: CDR1 ENHRY and CDR2 SYGVKD. CDR3 sequence reads: CAISSSRDSYEQYF. The CDR3 DNA reads as TGTGCCATCAGTTCGAGTAGGGACTCCTACGAGCAGTACTTC.

About this clone: This sequence may be a read error, since a much larger clone differs from it by one base. The sample contains more than one DNA sequence encoding this CDR3. V and J are TRBV5-1 and TRBJ2-3; a weak D match, TRBD1 (6 bases). Germline V gives CDR1 SGHRS, CDR2 YFSETQ. This CDR3 is built from 14 residues. V was clipped by 4 bases and J by 0 bases, with 9 bases between them. CDR3 sequence (DNA): TGCGCCAGCAGCCAAGGGACAAGCACAGATACGCAGTATTTT. It is translated as CASSQGTSTDTQYF.

V usage is TRBV7-9 and J usage is TRBJ1-2, with D perhaps TRBD1 (6 bases). The CDR3 contains 15 residues. Trimming stripped 5 bases from V and 1 base from J, with 14 bases between. Germline V gives CDR1 SEHNR, CDR2 FQNEAQ (reference sequence). CDR3 loop: CASSPRTVLNYGYTF. The CDR3 bases are TGTGCCAGCAGCCCTCGGACAGTTCTTAACTATGGCTACACCTTC.